This T cell receptor (beta chain) was identified in a study of cytomegalovirus exposure and HLA in healthy donors. Of note for this clone: Its specificity is not known.

Findings and limits, study-wide: Researchers reported in a later analysis that a missense DCLRE1C variant was tied to TCR beta V- and J-gene trimming.

With 60 Vbeta and 13 Jbeta primers, the PCR was carried out. The data were produced by immunoSEQ multiplex PCR, yet TCRdb's version contains in-frame clones alone and is incomplete. The sample records over 150,000 clones, roughly 85% being singletons. V gave up 0 bases and J gave up 6 bases; unmatched junction bases: 11. This CDR3 spans 16 amino acids. CDR1 is SGHRS, CDR2 YFSETQ, per germline. The chain carries TRBV5-1 and TRBJ2-7; 8 positions agree with TRBD2. Sequenced: PBMCs. The clonotype was recovered from a man aged 35 to 55 in good health and CMV-seronegative. This CDR3 reads CASSLDTIGLAGEQYF. In DNA, the CDR3 is TGCGCCAGCAGCTTGGATACTATTGGGCTAGCGGGCGAGCAGTACTTC. The variable domain in full, with the rest retrieved from reference TRBV5-1 and TRBJ2-7, is KAGVTQTPRYLIKTRGQQVTLSCSPISGHRSVSWYQQTPGQGLQFLFEYFSETQRNKGNFPGRFSGRQFSNSRSEMNVSTLELGDSALYLCASSLDTIGLAGEQYFGPGTRLTVT.